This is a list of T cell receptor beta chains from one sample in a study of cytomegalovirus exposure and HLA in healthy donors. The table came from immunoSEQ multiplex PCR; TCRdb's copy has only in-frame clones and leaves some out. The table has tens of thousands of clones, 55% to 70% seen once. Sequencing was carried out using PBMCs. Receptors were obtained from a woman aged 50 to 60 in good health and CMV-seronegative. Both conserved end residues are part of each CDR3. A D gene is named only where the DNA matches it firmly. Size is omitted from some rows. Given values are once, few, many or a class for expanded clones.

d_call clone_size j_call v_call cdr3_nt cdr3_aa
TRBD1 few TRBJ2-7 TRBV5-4 TGTGCCAGCAGCTTGGTTGGGACAGGAGACTTCTACGAGCAGTACTTC CASSLVGTGDFYEQYF
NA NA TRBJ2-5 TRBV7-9 TGTGCCAGCAGCCCCGAGGCGGGGCTGGAGACCCAGTACTTC CASSPEAGLETQYF
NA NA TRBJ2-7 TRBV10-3 TGTGCCATCAGGTCTTTAGAGGGATACGAGCAGTACTTC CAIRSLEGYEQYF
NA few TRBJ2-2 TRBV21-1 TGTGCCAGCAGCAACGGTACGTTTTTT CASSNGTFF
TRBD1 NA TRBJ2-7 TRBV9 TGTGCCAGCAGCGTAGCTACAGGGGGGACCTACGAGCAGTACTTC CASSVATGGTYEQYF
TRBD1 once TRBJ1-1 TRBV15 TGTGCCACCAGCAGGGACAGGGTAGCTGAAGCTTTCTTT CATSRDRVAEAFF
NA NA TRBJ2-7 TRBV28 TGTGCCAGCAGTTTTCGAGGGGGTCCCTCCTACGAGCAGTACTTC CASSFRGGPSYEQYF
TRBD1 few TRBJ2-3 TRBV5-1 TGCGCCAGCAGCTTCCAGACAGGGGCAGATACGCAGTATTTT CASSFQTGADTQYF
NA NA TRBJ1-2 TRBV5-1 TGCGCCAGCAGCCGGACTTCTCCTGCAGGCTACACCTTC CASSRTSPAGYTF
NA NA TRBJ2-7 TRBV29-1 TGCAGCGTAGGGGTCCTTGACGAGCAGTACTTC CSVGVLDEQYF
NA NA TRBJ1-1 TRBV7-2 TGTGCCAGCAGCCTCCGAGGAGGGGACACTGAAGCTTTCTTT CASSLRGGDTEAFF
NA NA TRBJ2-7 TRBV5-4 TGTGCCAGCAGCTTGGCGACAGTCTCCTACGAGCAGTACTTC CASSLATVSYEQYF
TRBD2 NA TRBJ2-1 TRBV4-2 TGTGCCAGCAGCCGTACCCGGGAGGTCTATGAGCAGTTCTTC CASSRTREVYEQFF
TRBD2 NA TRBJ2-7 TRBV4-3 TGCGCCAGCAGCCAAGATTGGCGGGAGGGATACGAGCAGTACTTC CASSQDWREGYEQYF
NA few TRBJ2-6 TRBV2 TGTGCCAGCAGTGAACCGGGGGCTGGGGCCAACGTCCTGACTTTC CASSEPGAGANVLTF
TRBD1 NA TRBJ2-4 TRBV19 TGTGCCAGTAGTATCGGGACAGGGGGCGAAGGCATTCAGTACTTC CASSIGTGGEGIQYF
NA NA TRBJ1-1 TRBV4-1 TGCGCCAGTAGCCAAGATGGGAGCGGTAACTACATGAACACTGAAGCTTTCTTT CASSQDGSGNYMNTEAFF
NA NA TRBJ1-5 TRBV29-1 TGCAGCGTAAATCCGGACCCGGCGGGAAAAAATAGCAATCAGCCCCAGCATTTT CSVNPDPAGKNSNQPQHF
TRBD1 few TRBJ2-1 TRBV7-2 TGTGCCAGCAGCGCCCGGACAGGATCCTTGGGGCAGTTCTTC CASSARTGSLGQFF
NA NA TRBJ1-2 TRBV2 TGTGCCAGCAGTGGGGATGTGGGGCCCACCTACACCTTC CASSGDVGPTYTF